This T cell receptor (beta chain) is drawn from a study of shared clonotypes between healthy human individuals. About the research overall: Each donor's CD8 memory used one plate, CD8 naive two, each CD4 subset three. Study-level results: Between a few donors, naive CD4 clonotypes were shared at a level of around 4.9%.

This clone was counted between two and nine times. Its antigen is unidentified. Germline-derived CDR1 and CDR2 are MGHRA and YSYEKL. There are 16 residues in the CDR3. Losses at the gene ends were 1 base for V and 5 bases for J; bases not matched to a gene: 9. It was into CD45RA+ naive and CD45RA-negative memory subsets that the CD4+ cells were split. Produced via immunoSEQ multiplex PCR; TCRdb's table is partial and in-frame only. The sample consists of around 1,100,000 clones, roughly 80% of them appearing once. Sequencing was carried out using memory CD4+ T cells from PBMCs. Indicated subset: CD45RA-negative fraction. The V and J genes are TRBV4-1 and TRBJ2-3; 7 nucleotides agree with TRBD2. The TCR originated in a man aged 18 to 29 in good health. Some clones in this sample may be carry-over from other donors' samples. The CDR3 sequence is CASSQVGGRSRDTQYF. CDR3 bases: TGCGCCAGCAGCCAAGTGGGGGGGAGGAGTAGAGATACGCAGTATTTT.